The 27 T cell receptor beta chains below all came from one sample that was sequenced in a study of cytomegalovirus exposure and HLA in healthy donors. Amplification used 60 Vbeta primers and 13 Jbeta primers. Clones were sequenced by immunoSEQ multiplex PCR, and TCRdb holds only the in-frame ones, with some missing. Its table records some 120,000 clones. The sequencing sample was made of PBMCs. The receptors stem from a man aged 30-40 years in good health and CMV-seronegative.

The V call is TRBV5-1, the J call TRBJ2-1; 16 bases are shared with TRBD2. The CDR3 spans 16 residues. V lost 4 bases, J lost 8 bases, and 6 bases stayed unmatched. CDR1 is SGHRS, CDR2 YFSETQ, per germline. The CDR3 spells CASSLGTSGGGDEQFF. Here the CDR3 DNA reads TGCGCCAGCAGCCTCGGGACTAGCGGGGGGGGCGATGAGCAGTTCTTC.

V gene TRBV4-1 combines with J gene TRBJ2-3; no definite D call. The ends were cut back, 1 base at V and 2 bases at J, with 4 bases in the middle. The germline V gene encodes CDR1 MGHRA and CDR2 YSYEKL. The CDR3 covers 13 residues. The chain's CDR3 is CASSQGATDTQYF. CDR3 bases: TGCGCCAGCAGCCAAGGGGCCACAGATACGCAGTATTTT.

J is TRBJ2-7 and V is TRBV14; 10 bases fit TRBD1. The germline V gene has CDR1 SGHDN and CDR2 FVKESK. The CDR3 spans 19 residues. After removal of 0 bases from V and 3 bases from J, the junction contained 14 bases not matched to a gene. Written as DNA, the CDR3 is TGTGCCAGCAGCCAAGAAGTCTCGGGACAGGGGCCTAACTTCTACGAGCAGTACTTC. It specifies CASSQEVSGQGPNFYEQYF.

The chain links TRBV7-2 to TRBJ1-5; D is uncertain. V was shortened by 5 bases and J by 5 bases, with 10 bases between the two germline ends. CDR3 length: 13 residues. CDR1 and CDR2 from the germline V gene are SGHTA and FQGNSA. CDR3 loop: CASSRWADQPQHF. For the CDR3, the DNA is TGTGCCAGCAGCCGCTGGGCAGATCAGCCCCAGCATTTT.

The chain employs TRBV27 and TRBJ1-1; TRBD1 matches 7 bases. The CDR3 extends over 12 amino acids. V gave up 8 bases and J gave up 7 bases; unmatched junction bases: 7. Germline assignment: CDR1 MNHEY and CDR2 SMNVEV (reference sequence). DNA of the CDR3: TGTGCCAGCGGCCGTTGGACAGGTGAAGCTTTCTTT. Residues: CASGRWTGEAFF.

The chain has TRBV6-1 and TRBJ2-1, with 8 bases that match TRBD2. The V gene end was trimmed by 2 bases and the J gene end by 5 bases; junction bases not matched to a gene: 11. CDR3 length: 17 residues. CDR1 MNHNS and CDR2 SASEGT come from the germline V gene. This chain's CDR3 is CASSERRLARGNNEQFF. The CDR3, as DNA: TGTGCCAGCAGTGAAAGGAGACTAGCGAGGGGAAACAATGAGCAGTTCTTC.

The CDR3 DNA is TGCGCCAGCAGCACCCGGAAGCGACAGGGGGGCTATGGCTACACCTTC. Its protein is CASSTRKRQGGYGYTF. The chain couples TRBV10-1 to TRBJ1-2, with 9 bases aligning to TRBD1. From germline, CDR1 is WNHNN and CDR2 SYGVQD (reference sequence). After removal of 6 bases from V and 4 bases from J, the junction contained 12 bases not matched to a gene. This CDR3 contains 16 residues.

This sequence joins TRBV9 and TRBJ2-5; TRBD1 might be the D (6 bases). V dropped 4 bases and J dropped 4 bases, with 11 bases sitting between them. The germline gives CDR1 SGDLS, CDR2 YYNGEE. This CDR3 has 13 amino acids. This chain's CDR3 is CASSLQGTETQYF. The CDR3 bases are TGTGCCAGCAGCTTACAGGGAACAGAGACCCAGTACTTC. The full variable domain, its missing parts supplied by reference TRBV9 and TRBJ2-5, is DSGVTQTPKHLITATGQRVTLRCSPRSGDLSVYWYQQSLDQGLQFLIQYYNGEERAKGNILERFSAQQFPDLHSELNLSSLELGDSALYFCASSLQGTETQYFGPGTRLLVL.

CDR3 region: CASSSGLAGVEQYF. Here the CDR3 DNA reads TGTGCCAGCAGTTCCGGACTAGCGGGGGTCGAGCAGTACTTC. J is TRBJ2-7 and V is TRBV6-6; TRBD2 agrees at 13 bases. J lost 6 bases, V lost 4 bases, and 3 bases had no gene match. Per germline, CDR1 MNHNY and CDR2 SVGAGI (reference sequence). The CDR3 is 14 amino acids.

The gene calls are TRBV5-1 and TRBJ2-7; D is uncertain. Germline V gene lookup returns CDR1 SGHRS and CDR2 YFSETQ. The CDR3 is 14 residues long. Trimming pared 4 bases from V and 3 bases from J, leaving 14 bases between. CDR3 region: CASSHDGVDYEQYF. CDR3 nucleotide sequence: TGCGCCAGCAGCCATGACGGAGTGGACTACGAGCAGTACTTC.

The chain links TRBV30 to TRBJ2-3, with D possibly being TRBD1 (6 bases). CDR3 length equals 11 residues. The V gene lost 6 bases and the J gene lost 5 bases, with 9 bases spanning the gap. Looked up from germline, CDR1 is GTSNPN and CDR2 is SVGIG (reference sequence). In DNA, the CDR3 is TGTGCCTGCACAGGGCAAGATACGCAGTATTTT. Protein sequence: CACTGQDTQYF.

The chain combines TRBV27 with TRBJ1-1, with D perhaps matching TRBD1 (6 bases). Trimming shortened V by 2 bases and J by 2 bases, and 15 bases separated the two germline ends. CDR3 length: 16 residues. Germline CDR1 is MNHEY and CDR2 is SMNVEV (reference sequence). The CDR3 loop reads CASSLRAGVTNTEAFF. In DNA form, the CDR3 reads TGTGCCAGCAGTTTAAGGGCAGGGGTCACTAACACTGAAGCTTTCTTT.

This rearrangement joins TRBV5-1 to TRBJ1-1; TRBD1 might be the D (5 bases). Looked up from germline, CDR1 is SGHRS and CDR2 is YFSETQ. This CDR3 has 13 amino acids. The germline V and J ends were trimmed by 0 bases and 3 bases, with 6 bases remaining between them. The CDR3 coding sequence is TGCGCCAGCAGCTTGGGCAGGGACACTGAAGCTTTCTTT. Its translation: CASSLGRDTEAFF.

The chain recombines TRBV9 with TRBJ1-2, with TRBD1 identical over 7 bases. CDR3 size: 13 residues. Germline CDR1 reads SGDLS; CDR2 reads YYNGEE. Trimming at V came to 4 bases and at J to 7 bases, leaving 7 bases not matched to a gene. DNA of the CDR3: TGTGCCAGCAGCCCCCGACAGGGATCTGGCTACACCTTC. Protein: CASSPRQGSGYTF.

The chain recombines TRBV6-6 with TRBJ2-2, with a weak D call TRBD1 (6 bases). V was clipped by 2 bases and J by 0 bases, with 7 bases between them. This CDR3 has 15 residues. Germline lookup yields CDR1 MNHNY and CDR2 SVGAGI (reference sequence). CDR3 region: CASSYGGSNTGELFF. The CDR3 DNA follows: TGTGCCAGCAGTTACGGGGGCTCGAACACCGGGGAGCTGTTTTTT.

This chain joins TRBV6-1 and TRBJ2-7; D may be TRBD1 (6 bases). This CDR3 is built from 14 residues. V lost 2 bases and J 2 bases, leaving 10 bases between the germline ends. Germline CDR1 is MNHNS and CDR2 is SASEGT. CDR3 nucleotide sequence: TGTGCCAGCAGTGAAAGCAGGGGAACCTACGAGCAGTACTTC. Translated: CASSESRGTYEQYF.

To note about this clone: One end of the junction varies from germline; a read error may be responsible. The chain carries TRBV30 and TRBJ1-6; maybe TRBD1 (6 bases). CDR3 length: 14 residues. The germline CDR1 and CDR2 sequences are GTSNPN and SVGIG (reference sequence). The CDR3 spells CVWAGDGENSPLHF. As DNA, the CDR3 is TGTGTCTGGGCAGGGGACGGGGAGAATTCACCCCTCCACTTT. Combining the CDR3 with reference TRBV30 and TRBJ1-6 gives the whole variable domain SQTIHQWPATLVQPVGSPLSLECTVEGTSNPNLYWYRQAAGRGLQLLFYSVGIGQISSEVPQNLSASRPQDRQFILSSKKLLLSDSGFYLCVWAGDGENSPLHFGNGTRLTVT.

The chain uses TRBV4-3 and TRBJ2-7; 9 bases are shared with TRBD1. CDR3 length: 14 amino acids. The junction had 6 bases not matched to a gene; V was cut back by 4 bases and J by 5 bases. Germline V CDR1 and CDR2: LGHNA, YSLEER. This CDR3 is CASSRGQGSNEQYF. CDR3 sequence (DNA): TGCGCCAGCAGCCGGGGACAGGGTTCCAACGAGCAGTACTTC.

This chain uses TRBV6-6 with TRBJ1-4, with a tentative D call TRBD1 (5 bases). V was pared by 5 bases and J by 2 bases, with 12 bases between. There are 15 residues in the CDR3. The germline V gene encodes CDR1 MNHNY and CDR2 SVGAGI (reference sequence). The chain's CDR3 is CASSPGGVTNEKLFF. CDR3 bases: TGTGCCAGCAGTCCCGGGGGGGTGACTAATGAAAAACTGTTTTTT.

V usage is TRBV7-6 and J usage is TRBJ1-2; D is uncertain. The ends were cut back, 5 bases at V and 6 bases at J, with 16 bases in the middle. This CDR3 contains 14 residues. The germline V gene has CDR1 SGHVS and CDR2 FNYEAQ. The CDR3 sequence: CASSAEEGTHGYTF. The CDR3 bases are TGTGCCAGCAGCGCCGAAGAGGGTACCCATGGCTACACCTTC.

The rearrangement links TRBV11-2 to TRBJ2-7; TRBD2 is a possible D gene (7 bases). The CDR3 is 15 amino acids. Trimming pared 3 bases from V and 4 bases from J, leaving 16 bases between. Germline V gene data show CDR1 as SGHAT and CDR2 as FQNNGV. For the CDR3, the DNA is TGTGCCAGCAGCTTCGGGGCGGGGGCTCTATACGAGCAGTACTTC. It specifies CASSFGAGALYEQYF. The whole variable domain, filled in from reference TRBV11-2 and TRBJ2-7, reads EAGVAQSPRYKIIEKRQSVAFWCNPISGHATLYWYQQILGQGPKLLIQFQNNGVVDDSQLPKDRFSAERLKGVDSTLKIQPAKLEDSAVYLCASSFGAGALYEQYFGPGTRLTVT.

The V call is TRBV2, the J call TRBJ2-6; perhaps TRBD1 as D (5 bases). The germline CDR1 and CDR2 sequences are SNHLY and FYNNEI. V was shortened by 6 bases and J by 0 bases, with 9 bases between the two germline ends. This CDR3 contains 15 residues. This CDR3 is CASRSGNSGANVLTF. The CDR3 coding sequence is TGTGCCAGCAGATCAGGGAACTCTGGGGCCAACGTCCTGACTTTC.

This chain connects TRBV10-3 to TRBJ1-1; D is uncertain. Germline-derived CDR1 and CDR2 are ENHRY and SYGVKD. Trimming stripped 7 bases from V and 6 bases from J, with 12 bases between. CDR3 length equals 12 residues. The DNA for the CDR3 is TGTGCCATCACCGGAGTCTTTCCTGAAGCTTTCTTT. Its protein product is CAITGVFPEAFF.

DNA of the CDR3: TGCGCCAGCAGCCAAGAAGGTAGCGGGGGGCCTACGCAGTATTTT. This encodes CASSQEGSGGPTQYF. The chain employs TRBV4-1 and TRBJ2-3, with 10 bases matching TRBD2. The V segment lost 0 bases and the J segment 8 bases; nucleotides outside the gene matches: 5. CDR3 length: 15 residues. Germline loops: CDR1 MGHRA, CDR2 YSYEKL.

V usage is TRBV7-9 and J usage is TRBJ1-5; D remains ambiguous. The CDR3 is 14 amino acids. Germline lookup yields CDR1 SEHNR and CDR2 FQNEAQ (reference sequence). V dropped 5 bases and J dropped 0 bases, with 8 bases sitting between them. In DNA, the CDR3 is TGTGCCAGCAGCCCGGTTGATAGCAATCAGCCCCAGCATTTT. This sequence encodes CASSPVDSNQPQHF.

This chain joins TRBV9 and TRBJ2-3, with 11 bases fitting TRBD2. J was trimmed by 4 bases and V by 0 bases; bases with no gene match: 4. This CDR3 has 16 amino acids. Germline V CDR1 and CDR2: SGDLS, YYNGEE. The DNA of the CDR3 is TGTGCCAGCAGCGTAGGCACTAGCGGGGGCGCAGATACGCAGTATTTT. Translated, it gives CASSVGTSGGADTQYF.

The chain carries TRBV9 and TRBJ2-1; TRBD2 agrees at 13 bases. Trimming at V came to 2 bases and at J to 8 bases, leaving 4 bases not matched to a gene. Germline V lookup: CDR1 SGDLS, CDR2 YYNGEE. The CDR3 runs 15 residues. This CDR3 reads CASSVGTSGEHEQFF. The CDR3 coding sequence is TGTGCCAGCAGCGTGGGGACTAGCGGGGAGCATGAGCAGTTCTTC.